The sequence of this TCR beta chain was determined in a study of T-cell reconstitution after alpha-beta-depleted transplantation in children. For this clonotype: The antigen remains unidentified.

The library targeted TCRbeta and was prepared with unique molecular identifiers. MiXCR, run by TCRdb on the PCR reads, gives a single entry per CDR3 protein. Here the sample spans around 500,000 distinct CDR3 sequences, roughly 23% being singletons. Broader study findings: A year post-transplant, T-cell counts and diversity derived mostly from newly produced T cells.

Germline V lookup: CDR1 SGHRS, CDR2 YFSETQ. The CDR3 consists of 15 residues. Unmatched junction bases numbered 4, after V lost 0 bases and J lost 4 bases. The sample in question was PBMCs, mostly from graft donor cells, obtained 360 days after TCRalphabeta/CD19-depleted stem cell transplant. The chain has TRBV5-1 and TRBJ1-5, with TRBD1 identical over 7 bases. The TCR comes from a boy under two years old who had a stem cell transplant for acute myeloid leukemia, so the T cells may come from the graft donor. CDR3 amino acids: CASSLGGTENQPQHF. The CDR3 DNA is TGCGCCAGCAGCTTGGGTGGGACAGAAAATCAGCCCCAGCATTTT.